This T cell receptor (beta chain) was captured in a study of Ad26.COV2.S vaccination and SARS-CoV-2 variants. Study details: Donor was assigned to the Ad26.COV2.S arm of trial COV1001.

Assay: immunoSEQ multiplex PCR; the TCRdb copy retains only in-frame clones and omits some. The sample holds more than 250,000 clones, around 87% seen once. Points from the study as a whole: Responses of T cells in total may have been underestimated by the TCR breadth and depth analyses. Greater spike-specific TCR breadth was seen in vaccine recipients than in placebo recipients. Similar non-spike TCR breadth was seen in vaccine and placebo recipients.

Treatment defined: about 20 received Ad26.COV2.S at low or high dose, single or two shots; a few received placebo; per-sample allocation not given. Collection of samples fell on day 63 after the first vaccine or placebo injection. Looked up from germline, CDR1 is MNHEY and CDR2 is SMNVEV (reference sequence). V lost 5 bases and J lost 5; bases outside the gene matches: 9. The CDR3 is 15 amino acids. A word on this clone: What it binds is not known.

The sequencing used peripheral blood, collected in a trial of Ad26.COV2.S vaccine versus placebo. This rearrangement joins TRBV27 to TRBJ2-5, with TRBD1 identical over 9 bases. The source is a person aged 18-60 years who received the Ad26.COV2.S COVID-19 vaccine or a placebo. CDR3: CASSRLQGARETQYF. CDR3 sequence (DNA): TGTGCCAGCAGTCGCCTACAGGGGGCGAGGGAGACCCAGTACTTC.